This TCR beta chain emerged from a study of molecular identifiers for immune sequencing clone quantification. Study outcomes and limitations: A single cell's spiked Jurkat TCR RNA was reportedly detectable among about a million naive cells.

TCRdb re-called the PCR reads with MiXCR, one entry per CDR3 protein. The table lists over 550,000 distinct CDR3 sequences, about 25% of them singletons. This clonotype was seen a few times. What it binds is unknown. This CDR3 spans 14 amino acids. The germline V gene encodes CDR1 SEHNR and CDR2 FQNEAQ (reference sequence). The V and J ends lost 5 bases and 4 bases, in that order; junction bases with no gene match: 8. The sequenced sample consisted of naive CD8+ T cells from blood, with Jurkat cell RNA spiked in. Specified subset: FACS-sorted CD8+CD4-CCR7+CD45RA+ naive T cells. The receptor comes from a human donor in good health. Some libraries in this study had Jurkat cell RNA spiked in. The genes are TRBV7-9 and TRBJ2-7; 7 bases are shared with TRBD1. In nucleotides, the CDR3 is TGTGCCAGCAGCGCACCGGGACAGCCATACGAGCAGTACTTC. It specifies CASSAPGQPYEQYF.